A single sample gave rise to the 20 T cell receptor beta chains below, sequenced in a study of T cells in Graves' hyperthyroidism and ophthalmopathy. The investigators amplified TCR beta CDR3 regions from RNA transcripts. TCR CDR3 underwent first-round RT-PCR with the HTBI primer set. TCRdb redid the calling of the multiplex PCR reads with MiXCR, one entry per CDR3 protein. Counted here are around 490,000 distinct CDR3 sequences, about 20% occurring once; the ten biggest clones make up over 45%. Sequenced sample: blood. These receptors came from a man aged 35-49 years with Graves' ophthalmopathy.

This clonotype has only a few counts. This rearrangement joins TRBV19 to TRBJ2-3; 8 nucleotides match TRBD1. Germline CDR1 reads LNHDA; CDR2 reads SQIVND (reference sequence). With 8 bases clipped from V and 0 bases from J, the junction kept 13 bases outside the gene matches. The CDR3 covers 17 residues. The CDR3 loop reads CASAGTGGFLSTDTQYF. The CDR3 coding sequence is TGTGCCAGTGCCGGGACAGGAGGGTTCCTAAGCACAGATACGCAGTATTTT.

This rearrangement joins TRBV6-1 to TRBJ2-1, with 13 bases fitting TRBD2. This CDR3 has 16 residues. Germline trimming cut 5 bases from V and 4 bases from J; bases unmatched to any gene: 5. Germline V gene sequence: CDR1 MNHNS, CDR2 SASEGT. For the CDR3, the DNA is TGTGCCAGCAGTTCGCAACTAGCGGGGGGGTACAATGAGCAGTTCTTC. This translates into CASSSQLAGGYNEQFF.

The chain links TRBV7-3 to TRBJ2-3, with TRBD2 identical over 8 bases. The germline CDR1 and CDR2 sequences are SGHTA and FQGTGA. V lost 2 bases to trimming and J lost 1 base; unmatched junction nucleotides: 2. This CDR3 region has 15 residues. In DNA form, the CDR3 reads TGTGCCAGCAGCTTATCAGCGGGAGGCACAGATACGCAGTATTTT. This encodes CASSLSAGGTDTQYF.

In this sample, this clonotype turned up a few times. The J gene is TRBJ2-4, the V gene TRBV2; TRBD2 is a possible D gene (5 bases). The CDR3 runs to 13 residues. Germline V gives CDR1 SNHLY, CDR2 FYNNEI. Deletions cut 8 bases from V and 0 bases from J, with 8 bases between. The CDR3 DNA sequence: TGTGCCAGCTCGGGGTTAGCCAAAAACATTCAGTACTTC. Protein: CASSGLAKNIQYF.

The chain couples TRBV29-1 to TRBJ2-2; D possibly corresponds to TRBD1 (6 bases). Germline loops: CDR1 SQVTM, CDR2 ANQGSEA. The germline V and J ends were trimmed by 7 bases and 7 bases, with 19 bases remaining between them. This CDR3 comprises 14 residues. The CDR3 loop is CSAKAGEMGGELFF. In nucleotides, the CDR3 is TGCAGCGCTAAAGCAGGGGAGATGGGCGGGGAGCTGTTTTTT.

At least ten counts were recorded for this clonotype. The chain recombines TRBV7-8 with TRBJ2-2; D perhaps matches TRBD1 (5 bases). Germline assignment: CDR1 SGHVS and CDR2 FQNEAQ. Between the trimmed V and J ends, which lost 6 bases and 6 bases, there was a span of 14 bases. This CDR3 spans 14 amino acids. CDR3 sequence (DNA): TGTGCCAGCAGAGCACGCAGGGCCGCCGGGGAGCTGTTTTTT. The encoded protein is CASRARRAAGELFF.

This clonotype was seen a single time. A clone one base away is much larger, so this may be a read error. J is TRBJ2-2 and V is TRBV5-5; TRBD2 matches at 10 bases. The CDR3 consists of 16 residues. Looked up from germline, CDR1 is SGHKS and CDR2 is YYEKEE (reference sequence). CDR3 amino acids: CVSSSQREGLAGELFF. DNA of the CDR3: TGTGTCAGCAGCTCCCAGCGGGAGGGCCTAGCCGGGGAGCTGTTTTTT.

This clonotype was detected a few times. This chain links TRBV5-4 with TRBJ2-2; D gene ambiguous. This CDR3 contains 16 residues. In germline, CDR1 is SGHNT, CDR2 YYREEE (reference sequence). The germline V and J ends were trimmed by 0 bases and 4 bases, with 13 bases remaining between them. The CDR3 spells CASSLEGPRGTGELFF. The CDR3 DNA follows: TGTGCCAGCAGCTTGGAAGGACCACGTGGCACCGGGGAGCTGTTTTTT. Filled out from reference TRBV5-4 and TRBJ2-2, the complete variable domain reads ETGVTQSPTHLIKTRGQQVTLRCSSQSGHNTVSWYQQALGQGPQFIFQYYREEENGRGNFPPRFSGLQFPNYSSELNVNALELDDSALYLCASSLEGPRGTGELFFGEGSRLTVL.

This clonotype was counted many times. This sequence joins TRBV20-1 and TRBJ2-5; unclear D gene. The V gene's germline CDR1 is DFQATT and CDR2 SNEGSKA (reference sequence). With 6 bases removed from V and 2 bases from J, the gap between germline ends came to 10 bases. This CDR3 is 12 amino acids long. The CDR3 protein is CSALPAQETQYF. In nucleotides, the CDR3 is TGCAGTGCCCTACCAGCGCAAGAGACCCAGTACTTC.

This clonotype was seen more than once but under ten times. The V gene is TRBV9, the J gene TRBJ2-1, with D perhaps matching TRBD1 (6 bases). Looked up from germline, CDR1 is SGDLS and CDR2 is YYNGEE. This CDR3 is built from 16 residues. Trimming pared 0 bases from V and 8 bases from J, leaving 18 bases between. This CDR3 is CASSVEARQGRDEQFF. CDR3 nucleotides: TGTGCCAGCAGCGTAGAAGCCAGGCAGGGGCGGGATGAGCAGTTCTTC.

In this sample, this clonotype turned up many times. CDR3 coding DNA: TGCGCCAGCAGCTTCGGGACTATCTCCGGGGAGCTGTTTTTT. It translates to CASSFGTISGELFF. The rearrangement links TRBV5-1 to TRBJ2-2; 7 bases match TRBD2. Germline V CDR1 and CDR2: SGHRS, YFSETQ. Germline trimming cut 2 bases from V and 6 bases from J; bases unmatched to any gene: 4. The CDR3 is 14 residues long.

The chain has TRBV18 and TRBJ2-5; D not resolved. Germline V gives CDR1 KGHSH, CDR2 LQKENI. CDR3 length: 13 amino acids. Between the trimmed V and J ends, which lost 3 bases and 4 bases, there was a span of 9 bases. The CDR3 loop is CASSPAARETQYF. The CDR3 DNA is TGTGCCAGCTCACCCGCCGCTCGAGAGACCCAGTACTTC.

The gene calls are TRBV6-1 and TRBJ2-5; the D gene is possibly TRBD1 (6 bases). Germline assignment: CDR1 MNHNS and CDR2 SASEGT. V dropped 2 bases and J dropped 1 base, with 14 bases sitting between them. The CDR3 runs to 16 residues. Here the CDR3 reads CASSERRGKIQETQYF. For the CDR3, the DNA is TGTGCCAGCAGTGAAAGAAGGGGGAAAATCCAAGAGACCCAGTACTTC.

This chain joins TRBV9 and TRBJ2-5; 7 positions agree with TRBD1. In germline, CDR1 is SGDLS, CDR2 YYNGEE. With V trimmed by 1 base and J by 5 bases, 5 bases remained unmatched. There are 14 residues in the CDR3. CDR3 residues: CASSVRGQDETQYF. CDR3 in DNA: TGTGCCAGCAGCGTACGTGGACAGGACGAGACCCAGTACTTC. The variable domain in full, with the rest retrieved from reference TRBV9 and TRBJ2-5, is DSGVTQTPKHLITATGQRVTLRCSPRSGDLSVYWYQQSLDQGLQFLIQYYNGEERAKGNILERFSAQQFPDLHSELNLSSLELGDSALYFCASSVRGQDETQYFGPGTRLLVL.

The V call is TRBV4-3, the J call TRBJ2-1; no firm D call. Per the germline V gene, CDR1 is LGHNA and CDR2 is YSLEER. This CDR3 contains 14 residues. The ends were cut back, 3 bases at V and 4 bases at J, with 10 bases in the middle. CDR3 protein: CASSHHPWYNEQFF. CDR3 in DNA: TGCGCCAGCAGCCATCACCCGTGGTACAATGAGCAGTTCTTC.

This clonotype was counted between two and nine times. The genes are TRBV12-3 or TRBV12-4 and TRBJ1-4; D perhaps matches TRBD1 (5 bases). CDR3 length: 15 residues. V was clipped by 4 bases and J by 12 bases, with 21 bases between them. The CDR3: CASSWRQTHFLELFF. CDR3 DNA: TGTGCCAGCAGTTGGAGACAGACCCATTTCTTGGAACTGTTTTTT.

This clonotype was observed a handful of times. The rearrangement links TRBV5-6 to TRBJ2-3; tentatively, D is TRBD2 (6 bases). There are 18 residues in the CDR3. Germline values: CDR1 SGHDT, CDR2 YYEEEE. The V end lost 1 base, the J end lost 5 bases, and 23 bases lay between the germline ends. The CDR3 nucleotides read TGTGCCAGCAGCTTGAGACCAGGTGTGACCGTCGGGGGAGATACGCAGTATTTT. It codes for CASSLRPGVTVGGDTQYF.

This clonotype was observed at least ten times. The chain uses TRBV20-1 and TRBJ2-5; the D gene is possibly TRBD1 (5 bases). The V gene lost 3 bases and the J gene lost 1 base, with 15 bases spanning the gap. CDR3 size: 15 residues. CDR1 and CDR2 (germline): DFQATT, SNEGSKA (reference sequence). CDR3 nucleotide sequence: TGCAGTGCTAGGGGGCTCCTAGTGGGCCAAGAGACCCAGTACTTC. Translation: CSARGLLVGQETQYF.

V and J are TRBV30 and TRBJ2-7, with unresolved D. The CDR3 sequence is 12 residues long. V was cut by 0 bases and J by 1 base, with 4 bases left in between. The V gene's germline CDR1 is GTSNPN and CDR2 SVGIG (reference sequence). CDR3 sequence reads: CAWSVRSYEQYF. DNA of the CDR3: TGTGCCTGGAGTGTACGGTCCTACGAGCAGTACTTC. Complete variable domain (other parts from reference TRBV30 and TRBJ2-7): SQTIHQWPATLVQPVGSPLSLECTVEGTSNPNLYWYRQAAGRGLQLLFYSVGIGQISSEVPQNLSASRPQDRQFILSSKKLLLSDSGFYLCAWSVRSYEQYFGPGTRLTVT.

This clonotype was counted many times. The V call is TRBV12-3 or TRBV12-4, the J call TRBJ1-5, with 8 bases fitting TRBD1. The V and J ends lost 7 bases and 5 bases, in that order; junction bases with no gene match: 7. CDR3 length equals 14 residues. The CDR3 is CASTRQGMYQPQHF. The CDR3 bases are TGTGCCAGCACCAGACAGGGGATGTATCAGCCCCAGCATTTT.